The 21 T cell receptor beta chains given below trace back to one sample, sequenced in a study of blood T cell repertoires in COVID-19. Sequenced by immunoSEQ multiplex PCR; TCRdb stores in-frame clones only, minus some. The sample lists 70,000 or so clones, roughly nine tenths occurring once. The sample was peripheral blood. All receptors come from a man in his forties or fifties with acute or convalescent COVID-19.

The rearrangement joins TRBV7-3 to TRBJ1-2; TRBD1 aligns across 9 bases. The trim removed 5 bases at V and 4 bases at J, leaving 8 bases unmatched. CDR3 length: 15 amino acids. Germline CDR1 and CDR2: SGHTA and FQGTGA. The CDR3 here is CASSAGTGPAYGYTF. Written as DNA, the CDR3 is TGTGCCAGCAGCGCCGGGACAGGGCCAGCCTATGGCTACACCTTC.

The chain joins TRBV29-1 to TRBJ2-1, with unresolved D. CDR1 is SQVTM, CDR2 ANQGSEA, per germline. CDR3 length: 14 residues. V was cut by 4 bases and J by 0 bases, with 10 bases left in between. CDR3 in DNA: TGCAGCGTTGTCTCCACGAGCTCCTACAATGAGCAGTTCTTC. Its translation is CSVVSTSSYNEQFF.

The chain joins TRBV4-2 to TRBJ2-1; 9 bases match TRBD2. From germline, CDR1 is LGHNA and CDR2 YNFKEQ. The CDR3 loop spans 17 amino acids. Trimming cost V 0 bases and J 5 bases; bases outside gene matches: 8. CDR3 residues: CASSQDQPGLANNEQFF. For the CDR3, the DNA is TGTGCCAGCAGCCAAGACCAACCGGGACTAGCAAACAATGAGCAGTTCTTC.

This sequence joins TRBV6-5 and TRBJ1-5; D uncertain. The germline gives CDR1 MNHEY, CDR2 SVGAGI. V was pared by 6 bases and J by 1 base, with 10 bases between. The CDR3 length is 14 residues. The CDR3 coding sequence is TGTGCCAGCAGGATGGGCGGGAGCAATCAGCCCCAGCATTTT. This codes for CASRMGGSNQPQHF.

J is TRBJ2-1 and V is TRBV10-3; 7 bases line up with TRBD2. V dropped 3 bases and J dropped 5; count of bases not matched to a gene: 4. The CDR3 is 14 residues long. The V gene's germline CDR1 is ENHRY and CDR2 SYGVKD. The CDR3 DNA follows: TGTGCCATCAGTGATAGCCGGGGGGACAATGAGCAGTTCTTC. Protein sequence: CAISDSRGDNEQFF.

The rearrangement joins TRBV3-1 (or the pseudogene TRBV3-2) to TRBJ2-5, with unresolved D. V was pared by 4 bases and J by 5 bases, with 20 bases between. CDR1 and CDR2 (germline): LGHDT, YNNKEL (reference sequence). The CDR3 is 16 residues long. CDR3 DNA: TGTGCCAGCAGCCCTGTTCTCTCGAGCGTTCGGGAGACCCAGTACTTC. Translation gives CASSPVLSSVRETQYF.

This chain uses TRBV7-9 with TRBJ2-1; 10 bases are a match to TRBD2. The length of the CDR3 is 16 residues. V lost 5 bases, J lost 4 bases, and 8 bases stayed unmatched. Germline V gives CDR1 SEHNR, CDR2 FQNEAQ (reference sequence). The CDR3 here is CASSLRRTSGYNEQFF. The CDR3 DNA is TGTGCCAGCAGCCTCCGAAGGACTAGCGGTTACAATGAGCAGTTCTTC.

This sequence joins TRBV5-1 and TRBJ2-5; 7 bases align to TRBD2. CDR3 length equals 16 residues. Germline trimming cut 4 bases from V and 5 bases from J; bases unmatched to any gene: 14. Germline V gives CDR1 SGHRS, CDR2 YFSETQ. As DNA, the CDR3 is TGCGCCAGCAGCCCAGCTTCCTTGACTAGCCGGGAGACCCAGTACTTC. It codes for CASSPASLTSRETQYF.

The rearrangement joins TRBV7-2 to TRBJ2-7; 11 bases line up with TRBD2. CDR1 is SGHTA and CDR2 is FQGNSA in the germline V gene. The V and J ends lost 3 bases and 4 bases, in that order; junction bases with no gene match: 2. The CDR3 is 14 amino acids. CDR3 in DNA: TGTGCCAGCAGCTTGACTAGCGGGACTTACGAGCAGTACTTC. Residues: CASSLTSGTYEQYF.

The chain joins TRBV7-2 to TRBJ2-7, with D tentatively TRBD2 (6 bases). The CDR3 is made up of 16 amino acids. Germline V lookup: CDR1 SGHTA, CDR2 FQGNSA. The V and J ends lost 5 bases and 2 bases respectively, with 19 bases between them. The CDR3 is CASSVSPGLYTYEQYF. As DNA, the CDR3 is TGTGCCAGCAGCGTCTCACCGGGACTTTATACCTACGAGCAGTACTTC.

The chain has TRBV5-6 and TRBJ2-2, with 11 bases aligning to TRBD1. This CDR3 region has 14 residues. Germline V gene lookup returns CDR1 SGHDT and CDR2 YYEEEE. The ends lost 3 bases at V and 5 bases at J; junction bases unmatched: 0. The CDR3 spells CASSWDRGTGELFF. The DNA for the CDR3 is TGTGCCAGCAGCTGGGACAGGGGGACCGGGGAGCTGTTTTTT. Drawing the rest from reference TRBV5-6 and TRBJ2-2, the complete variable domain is DAGVTQSPTHLIKTRGQQVTLRCSPKSGHDTVSWYQQALGQGPQFIFQYYEEEERQRGNFPDRFSGHQFPNYSSELNVNALLLGDSALYLCASSWDRGTGELFFGEGSRLTVL.

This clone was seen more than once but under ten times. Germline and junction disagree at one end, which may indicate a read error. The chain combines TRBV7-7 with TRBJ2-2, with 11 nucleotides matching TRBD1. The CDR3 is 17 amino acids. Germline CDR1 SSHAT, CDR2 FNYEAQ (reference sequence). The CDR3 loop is CASSPRTGGRGTGELFF. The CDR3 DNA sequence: TGTGCTAGCAGCCCACGGACAGGGGGCCGAGGCACCGGGGAGCTGTTTTTT.

The CDR3 spells CASSSRRTGLRTEAFF. DNA of the CDR3: TGTGCCAGCAGCTCACGACGGACAGGGCTTCGGACTGAAGCTTTCTTT. V gene TRBV7-2 combines with J gene TRBJ1-1; 8 positions match TRBD1. There are 16 residues in the CDR3. V was clipped by 4 bases and J by 5 bases; unmatched bases: 12. Germline V gives CDR1 SGHTA, CDR2 FQGNSA.

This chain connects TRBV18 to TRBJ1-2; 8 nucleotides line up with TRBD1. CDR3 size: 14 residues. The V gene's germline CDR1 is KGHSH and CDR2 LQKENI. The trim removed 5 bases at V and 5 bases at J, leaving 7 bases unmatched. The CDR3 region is CASSTTGEWYGYTF. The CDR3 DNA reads TGTGCCAGCTCAACGACAGGGGAGTGGTATGGCTACACCTTC. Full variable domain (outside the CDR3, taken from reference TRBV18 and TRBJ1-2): NAGVMQNPRHLVRRRGQEARLRCSPMKGHSHVYWYRQLPEEGLKFMVYLQKENIIDESGMPKERFSAEFPKEGPSILRIQQVVRGDSAAYFCASSTTGEWYGYTFGSGTRLTVV.

In DNA form, the CDR3 reads TGTGCCAGTAGTATTCTTGACAGGCCGAGGTATGGCTACACCTTC. Translation: CASSILDRPRYGYTF. This chain uses TRBV19 with TRBJ1-2, with a tentative D call TRBD1 (6 bases). Between the trimmed V and J ends, which lost 3 bases and 5 bases, there was a span of 16 bases. CDR3 length: 15 amino acids. Germline V CDR1 and CDR2: LNHDA, SQIVND (reference sequence).

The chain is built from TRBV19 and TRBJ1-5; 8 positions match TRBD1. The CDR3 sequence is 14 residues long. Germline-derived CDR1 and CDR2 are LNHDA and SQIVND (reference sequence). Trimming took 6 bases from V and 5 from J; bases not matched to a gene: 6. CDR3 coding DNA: TGTGCCAGTAGCCCTCAGGGGGCCGATCAGCCCCAGCATTTT. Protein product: CASSPQGADQPQHF.

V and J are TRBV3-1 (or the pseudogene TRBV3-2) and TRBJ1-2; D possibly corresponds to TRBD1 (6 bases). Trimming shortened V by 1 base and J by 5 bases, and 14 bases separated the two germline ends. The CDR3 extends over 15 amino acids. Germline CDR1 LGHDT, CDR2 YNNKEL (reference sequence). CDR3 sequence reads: CASSQGGGQSYGYTF. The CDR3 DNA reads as TGTGCCAGCAGCCAAGGTGGGGGACAATCGTATGGCTACACCTTC.

The CDR3 DNA is TGTGCCAGCAGTTCTCCGGGACAGAAAGCTTTCTTT. Translated, it gives CASSSPGQKAFF. The genes are TRBV28 and TRBJ1-1; 7 nucleotides match TRBD1. This CDR3 comprises 12 residues. J lost 9 bases, V lost 4 bases, and 5 bases had no gene match. The germline CDR1 and CDR2 sequences are MDHEN and SYDVKM.

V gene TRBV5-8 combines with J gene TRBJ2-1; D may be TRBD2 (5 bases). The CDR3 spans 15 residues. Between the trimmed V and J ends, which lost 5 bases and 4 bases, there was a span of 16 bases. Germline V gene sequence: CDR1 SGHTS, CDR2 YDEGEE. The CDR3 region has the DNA TGTGCCAGCAGTTTGTTAGAACTAGGGTACAATGAGCAGTTCTTC. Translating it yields CASSLLELGYNEQFF.

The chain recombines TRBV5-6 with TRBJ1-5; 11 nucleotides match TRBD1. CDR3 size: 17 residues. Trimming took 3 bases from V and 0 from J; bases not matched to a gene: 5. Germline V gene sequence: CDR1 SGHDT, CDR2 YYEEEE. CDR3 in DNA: TGTGCCAGCAGCTATGGACAGGGGGCTTATAGCAATCAGCCCCAGCATTTT. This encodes CASSYGQGAYSNQPQHF.

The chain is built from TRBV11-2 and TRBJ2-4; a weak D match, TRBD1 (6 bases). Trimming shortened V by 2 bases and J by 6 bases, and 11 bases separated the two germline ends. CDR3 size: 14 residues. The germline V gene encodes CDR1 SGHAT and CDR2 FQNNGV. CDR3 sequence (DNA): TGTGCCAGCAGCTTACGTCCCAGGGGAAACATTCAGTACTTC. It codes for CASSLRPRGNIQYF.